The 26 T cell receptor beta chains in this list originate from one sample, sequenced in a study of blood T cells in healthy people across ages. A second PCR of 7 to 11 cycles used a sample-barcoded 5' primer and a J-beta primer mix. In TCRdb, the 5' RACE reads were re-called with MiXCR into one record per CDR3 protein. The sample gives over a million distinct CDR3 sequences, roughly 59% of which show up once; over 5% is in the top ten. Material: blood. Source of these receptors: a man aged 18 to 30 in good health.

V usage is TRBV2 and J usage is TRBJ2-2; tentative D call: TRBD1 (5 bases). This CDR3 spans 14 amino acids. From germline, CDR1 is SNHLY and CDR2 FYNNEI. V gave up 6 bases and J gave up 4 bases, with 12 bases separating them. The CDR3 nucleotides read TGTGCCAGCAGCGCCCTTCAGGGCACCGGGGAGCTGTTTTTT. Protein product: CASSALQGTGELFF.

This clonotype has only a few counts. The V gene is TRBV5-1, the J gene TRBJ2-1, with 8 positions matching TRBD2. Trimming cost V 4 bases and J 3 bases; bases outside gene matches: 9. This CDR3 has 16 residues. Germline values: CDR1 SGHRS, CDR2 YFSETQ. CDR3: CASSPVGLEGYNEQFF. As DNA, the CDR3 is TGCGCCAGCAGCCCGGTGGGACTAGAGGGCTACAATGAGCAGTTCTTC.

In nucleotides, the CDR3 is TGTGCCACCAACCGGGCCGGAGGGGATACGCAGTATTTT. This sequence encodes CATNRAGGDTQYF. This rearrangement joins TRBV15 to TRBJ2-3; D possibly corresponds to TRBD2 (6 bases). This CDR3 has 13 amino acids. V shed 7 bases and J shed 6 bases, with 14 bases lying between them. CDR1 is LNHNV and CDR2 is YYDKDF in the germline V gene (reference sequence).

This clonotype turned up a few times. The chain is built from TRBV10-3 and TRBJ2-5; either TRBD1 or TRBD2 may supply D (5 bases each). Germline CDR1 and CDR2: ENHRY and SYGVKD. V gave up 7 bases and J gave up 5 bases, with 14 bases separating them. There are 13 residues in the CDR3. CDR3 loop: CAIMGVDKETQYF. Here the CDR3 DNA reads TGTGCCATCATGGGGGTTGATAAGGAGACCCAGTACTTC.

The chain couples TRBV4-1 to TRBJ1-2, with a possible D match to TRBD1 (5 bases). Trimming stripped 2 bases from V and 2 bases from J, with 21 bases between. The CDR3 extends over 18 amino acids. The germline V gene encodes CDR1 MGHRA and CDR2 YSYEKL. CDR3 bases: TGCGCCAGCAGCCAATCTGGGGGGGTATCCGGCGACAACTATGGCTACACCTTC. Translation gives CASSQSGGVSGDNYGYTF.

Here the CDR3 DNA reads TGCAGTGCTAGAGATAGTGCCACCTACGAGCAGTACTTC. It specifies CSARDSATYEQYF. This sequence joins TRBV20-1 and TRBJ2-5; unclear D gene. The DNA matches TRBJ2-7 better at its end, which makes the J call doubtful. The CDR3 is made up of 13 amino acids. The germline V gene encodes CDR1 DFQATT and CDR2 SNEGSKA (reference sequence).

The J gene is TRBJ2-3, the V gene TRBV12-3 or TRBV12-4, with TRBD1 matching 9 bases. The CDR3 consists of 16 residues. V shed 6 bases, J shed 0 bases, and the junction held 7 bases outside the gene matches. This CDR3 is CASSLQQGASTDTQYF. CDR3 coding DNA: TGTGCCAGCAGCCTACAACAGGGGGCTAGCACAGATACGCAGTATTTT.

In its sample, this clonotype was seen once. The junction departs from germline at one end; a sequencing error may be responsible. The chain carries TRBV5-6 and TRBJ1-6; D is unresolved. In germline, CDR1 is SGHDT, CDR2 YYEEEE. The CDR3 loop spans 13 amino acids. The CDR3 sequence is CAGSPVGSSPLHF. The CDR3 bases are TGTGCCGGCAGCCCGGTCGGGAGTTCACCCCTCCACTTT.

The chain has TRBV20-1 and TRBJ2-5; D assignment may be TRBD1 or TRBD2 (5 bases each). CDR3 length equals 15 residues. With 1 base removed from V and 3 bases from J, the gap between germline ends came to 15 bases. In germline, CDR1 is DFQATT, CDR2 SNEGSKA (reference sequence). The CDR3 region is CSARAVGTGKETQYF. The CDR3 region has the DNA TGCAGTGCTAGAGCTGTAGGGACGGGCAAAGAGACCCAGTACTTC.

The chain combines TRBV7-6 with TRBJ2-7; tentatively, D is TRBD2 (5 bases). V shed 1 base and J shed 2 bases, with 12 bases lying between them. The germline V gene has CDR1 SGHVS and CDR2 FNYEAQ. CDR3 size: 15 residues. The CDR3 region has the DNA TGTGCCAGCAGCTTAGACCGGGGTTTCACCTACGAGCAGTACTTC. Its translation: CASSLDRGFTYEQYF.

The chain couples TRBV4-1 to TRBJ1-2; TRBD1 agrees at 8 bases. The germline V gene encodes CDR1 MGHRA and CDR2 YSYEKL. With 6 bases clipped from V and 5 bases from J, the junction kept 11 bases outside the gene matches. The CDR3 consists of 15 residues. Here the CDR3 DNA reads TGCGCCAGCAGGGGGCTGCAGGGGGCGATGTATGGCTACACCTTC. It translates to CASRGLQGAMYGYTF.

With respect to this clonotype: The junction does not match germline at one end; this may be a read error. The CDR3 nucleotides read TGTGCCGGCAGTGAACTAGCGGGAGGACAAGAGACCCAGTACTTC. This translates into CAGSELAGGQETQYF. This sequence joins TRBV2 and TRBJ2-5, with 12 bases matching TRBD2. The CDR3 extends over 15 amino acids. The germline CDR1 and CDR2 sequences are SNHLY and FYNNEI.

The sample holds many counts of this clonotype. One end of the junction is discordant with germline, which a read error may explain. This sequence joins TRBV7-2 and TRBJ1-5; D perhaps matches TRBD1 (6 bases). This CDR3 contains 13 residues. CDR1 is SGHTA and CDR2 is FQGNSA in the germline V gene. The CDR3 here is CASSLGGDQPQHF. CDR3 DNA: TGTGCCAGCAGTTTAGGGGGGGATCAGCCCCAGCATTTT.

The chain joins TRBV4-3 to TRBJ2-7; D gene ambiguous. The assigned J gene may be wrong: the sequence end matches TRBJ2-5 better. This CDR3 comprises 15 residues. Germline V gene sequence: CDR1 LGHNA, CDR2 YSLEER. CDR3 residues: CASSQDRGSSETQYF. The DNA of the CDR3 is TGCGCCAGCAGCCAAGATAGAGGCTCAAGCGAGACCCAGTACTTC.

The chain employs TRBV20-1 and TRBJ2-7; D gene uncertain. Trimming removed 0 bases from V and 7 bases from J, with 19 bases in between. The CDR3 sequence is 15 residues long. Germline loops: CDR1 DFQATT, CDR2 SNEGSKA (reference sequence). The CDR3 DNA reads as TGCAGTGCTAGAGATATTCTAGGTCCGAACAATGAGCAGTACTTC. Translation: CSARDILGPNNEQYF.

This clonotype was counted a few times. J is TRBJ2-5 and V is TRBV27; D not resolved. CDR3 length: 12 amino acids. Trimming pared 6 bases from V and 13 bases from J, leaving 18 bases between. Germline V gene lookup returns CDR1 MNHEY and CDR2 SMNVEV (reference sequence). The CDR3 sequence: CASRGPTAYRYF. The CDR3 DNA reads TGTGCCAGCAGGGGCCCCACGGCCTATCGGTACTTC.

The table lists this clonotype with a few counts. The V and J genes are TRBV12-3 or TRBV12-4 and TRBJ1-2, with TRBD1 as a possible D gene (5 bases). V lost 5 bases to trimming and J lost 3 bases, with 16 bases between them. This CDR3 contains 15 residues. CDR3 nucleotide sequence: TGTGCCAGCAGTCAAAAAGAGACAGTCTACTATGGCTACACCTTC. Residues: CASSQKETVYYGYTF.

The chain combines TRBV4-1 with TRBJ1-2, with D possibly matching TRBD1 (5 bases). This CDR3 comprises 17 residues. Trimming pared 0 bases from V and 7 bases from J, leaving 21 bases between. Germline CDR1 reads MGHRA; CDR2 reads YSYEKL. CDR3 loop: CASSQDSGHQGPRGYTF. The CDR3 DNA is TGCGCCAGCAGCCAAGATTCAGGACACCAAGGGCCGCGTGGCTACACCTTC.

There are a few counts of this clonotype. The V and J genes are TRBV6-5 and TRBJ2-6, with D unresolved. V lost 3 bases and J 0 bases, leaving 9 bases between the germline ends. The CDR3 contains 16 residues. The germline V gene encodes CDR1 MNHEY and CDR2 SVGAGI. The CDR3 sequence is CASSYRPVSGANVLTF. The DNA of the CDR3 is TGTGCCAGCAGTTATCGACCGGTCTCTGGGGCCAACGTCCTGACTTTC.

The chain employs TRBV7-9 and TRBJ2-2; 10 bases are shared with TRBD1. Germline V gene lookup returns CDR1 SEHNR and CDR2 FQNEAQ (reference sequence). With 5 bases clipped from V and 4 bases from J, the junction kept 7 bases outside the gene matches. This CDR3 has 16 amino acids. CDR3 sequence (DNA): TGTGCCAGCAGCCTCCCAAGGACAGGGGGCACCGGGGAGCTGTTTTTT. This gives the protein CASSLPRTGGTGELFF.

This clonotype was picked up a small number of times. This chain links TRBV6-2 or TRBV6-3 with TRBJ1-5, with unresolved D. This CDR3 is built from 9 residues. V gave up 11 bases and J gave up 13 bases, with 12 bases separating them. The V gene's germline CDR1 is MNHEY and CDR2 SVGEGT. CDR3 in DNA: TGTGCCGGAGGGAACGGACAGCATTTT. Its protein product is CAGGNGQHF.

This chain uses TRBV5-1 with TRBJ1-2; TRBD1 matches 8 bases. The V segment lost 0 bases and the J segment 4 bases; nucleotides outside the gene matches: 8. CDR1 is SGHRS and CDR2 is YFSETQ in the germline V gene. The CDR3 is 16 residues long. The CDR3 sequence is CASSLDRGTSVYGYTF. The CDR3 DNA reads TGCGCCAGCAGCTTGGACAGGGGGACGTCAGTCTATGGCTACACCTTC. Combining the CDR3 with reference TRBV5-1 and TRBJ1-2 gives the whole variable domain KAGVTQTPRYLIKTRGQQVTLSCSPISGHRSVSWYQQTPGQGLQFLFEYFSETQRNKGNFPGRFSGRQFSNSRSEMNVSTLELGDSALYLCASSLDRGTSVYGYTFGSGTRLTVV.

This clonotype has just one count. The chain has TRBV7-2 and TRBJ2-7, with D possibly being TRBD2 (5 bases). The V end was cut by 5 bases, the J end by 6 bases, with 20 bases between. The CDR3 loop spans 15 amino acids. Germline lookup yields CDR1 SGHTA and CDR2 FQGNSA. In nucleotides, the CDR3 is TGTGCCAGCAGCGGCTTGGGTGTAACTCGGGGCGAGCAGTACTTC. Its protein product is CASSGLGVTRGEQYF.

V usage is TRBV15 and J usage is TRBJ2-2; D possibly corresponds to TRBD2 (6 bases). This CDR3 region has 15 residues. The germline V gene encodes CDR1 LNHNV and CDR2 YYDKDF (reference sequence). Between the trimmed V and J ends, which lost 0 bases and 6 bases, there was a span of 11 bases. The chain's CDR3 is CATSRDSGGSGELFF. As DNA, the CDR3 is TGTGCCACCAGCAGAGATTCTGGGGGGTCCGGGGAGCTGTTTTTT.

In this sample, this clonotype turned up a few times. The gene calls are TRBV15 and TRBJ2-5, with no clear D. The V end was cut by 3 bases, the J end by 1 base, with 6 bases between. Germline V gene sequence: CDR1 LNHNV, CDR2 YYDKDF (reference sequence). The length of the CDR3 is 13 residues. CDR3 in DNA: TGTGCCACCAGCAGGACGGTCCAAGAGACCCAGTACTTC. Protein product: CATSRTVQETQYF.

The chain is built from TRBV27 and TRBJ1-2; unclear D gene. This CDR3 has 14 amino acids. From germline, CDR1 is MNHEY and CDR2 SMNVEV (reference sequence). Trimming cost V 6 bases and J 1 base, with 12 bases left between them. The CDR3 sequence: CASRPDKFNYGYTF. The CDR3 DNA reads as TGTGCCAGCAGACCAGACAAGTTTAACTATGGCTACACCTTC.